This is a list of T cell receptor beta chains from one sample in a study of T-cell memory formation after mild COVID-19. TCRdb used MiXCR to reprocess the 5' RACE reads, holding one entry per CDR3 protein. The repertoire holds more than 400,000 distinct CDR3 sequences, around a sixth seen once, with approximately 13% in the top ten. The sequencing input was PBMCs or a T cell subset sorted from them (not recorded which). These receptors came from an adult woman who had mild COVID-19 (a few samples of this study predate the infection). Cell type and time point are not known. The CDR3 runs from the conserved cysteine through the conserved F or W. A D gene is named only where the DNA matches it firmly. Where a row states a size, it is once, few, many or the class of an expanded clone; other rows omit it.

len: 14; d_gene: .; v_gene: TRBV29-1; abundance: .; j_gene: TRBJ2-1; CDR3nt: TGCAGCGTTGGACCCCGGGACTCCTACAATGAGCAGTTCTTC; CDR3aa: CSVGPRDSYNEQFF
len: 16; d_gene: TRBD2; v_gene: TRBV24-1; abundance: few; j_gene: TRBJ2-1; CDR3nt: TGTGCCACCAGTGCCACCTCGACGGGGGGTGATGTTGAGCAGTTCTTC; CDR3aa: CATSATSTGGDVEQFF
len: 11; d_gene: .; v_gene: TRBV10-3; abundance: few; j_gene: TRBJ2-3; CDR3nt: TGTGCCATCAGGATGGCAGATACGCAGTATTTT; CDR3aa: CAIRMADTQYF
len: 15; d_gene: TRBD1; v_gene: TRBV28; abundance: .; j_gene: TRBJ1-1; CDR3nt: TGTGCCAGCAGTCCCGGGACAGCCGATAACACTGAAGCTTTCTTT; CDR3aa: CASSPGTADNTEAFF
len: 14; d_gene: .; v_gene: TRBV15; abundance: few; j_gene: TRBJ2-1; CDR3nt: TGTGCCACCAGCAGAGATGGCCGTTACAATGAGCAGTTCTTC; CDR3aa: CATSRDGRYNEQFF
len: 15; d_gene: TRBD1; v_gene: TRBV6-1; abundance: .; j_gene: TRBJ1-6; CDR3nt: TGTGCCAGCAGTGAATGGACAGGAGATAATTCACCCCTCCACTTT; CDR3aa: CASSEWTGDNSPLHF
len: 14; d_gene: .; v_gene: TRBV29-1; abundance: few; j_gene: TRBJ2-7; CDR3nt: TGCAGCGTTGAAAGCCATGGGTCCCCCTACGAGCAGTACTTC; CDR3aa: CSVESHGSPYEQYF
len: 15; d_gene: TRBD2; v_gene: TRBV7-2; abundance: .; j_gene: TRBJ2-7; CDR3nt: TGTGCCAGCAGCCCCACTAGCGGGAGTGTCTACGAGCAGTACTTC; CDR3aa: CASSPTSGSVYEQYF
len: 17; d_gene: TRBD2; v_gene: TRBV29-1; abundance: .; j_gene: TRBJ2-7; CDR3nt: TGCAGCGTAGCGGGACTAGCGGGGCCTAACGTTGGTTACGAGCAGTACTTC; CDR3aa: CSVAGLAGPNVGYEQYF
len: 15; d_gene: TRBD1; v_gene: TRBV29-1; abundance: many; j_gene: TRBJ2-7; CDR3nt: TGCAGCGTTTCCGGGACAGGGGGGTTATTCGGCGAGCAGTACTTC; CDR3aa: CSVSGTGGLFGEQYF
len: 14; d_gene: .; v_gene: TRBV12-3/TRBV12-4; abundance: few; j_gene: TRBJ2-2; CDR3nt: TGTGCCAGCAGTTTTCAACTAGCCGGCGGGGAGCTGTTTTTT; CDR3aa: CASSFQLAGGELFF
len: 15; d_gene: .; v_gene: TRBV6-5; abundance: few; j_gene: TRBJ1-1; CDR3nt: TGTGCCAGCAGTTACCGGGGGGCCGCACACACTGAAGCTTTCTTT; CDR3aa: CASSYRGAAHTEAFF
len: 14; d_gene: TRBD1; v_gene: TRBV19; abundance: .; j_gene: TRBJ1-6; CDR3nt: TGTGCCAGTAGTGCCGGGACAGGGAGCTCACCCCTCCACTTT; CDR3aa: CASSAGTGSSPLHF
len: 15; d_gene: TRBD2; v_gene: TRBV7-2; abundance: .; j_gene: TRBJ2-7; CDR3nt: TGTGCCAGCAGCTTATCAGGCGGGAGGGCGGGGGAGCAGTACTTC; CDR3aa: CASSLSGGRAGEQYF
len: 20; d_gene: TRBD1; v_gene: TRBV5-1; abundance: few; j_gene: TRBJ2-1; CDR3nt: TGCGCCAGCAGCTTGGAATGGAGGGACAGGGGGCTGGTCTCCTACAATGAGCAGTTCTTC; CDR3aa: CASSLEWRDRGLVSYNEQFF
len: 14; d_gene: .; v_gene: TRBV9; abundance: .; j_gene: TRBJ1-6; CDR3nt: TGTGCCAGCAGCGTAGAAACAGAGGATTCACCCCTCCACTTT; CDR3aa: CASSVETEDSPLHF
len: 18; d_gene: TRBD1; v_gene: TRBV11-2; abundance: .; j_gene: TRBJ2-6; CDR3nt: TGTGCCAGCAGGAGACCGGGACAGGCCTACTCTGGGGCCAACGTCCTGACTTTC; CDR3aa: CASRRPGQAYSGANVLTF
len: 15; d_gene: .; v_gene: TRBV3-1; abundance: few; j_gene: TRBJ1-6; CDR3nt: TGTGCCAGCAGCCAAGGGAACGGGCAGAATTCACCCCTCCACTTT; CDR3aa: CASSQGNGQNSPLHF
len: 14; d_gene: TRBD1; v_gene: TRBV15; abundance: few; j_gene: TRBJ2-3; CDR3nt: TGTGCCACCAGCAGGGACAGGGGTGCGGATACGCAGTATTTT; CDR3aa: CATSRDRGADTQYF
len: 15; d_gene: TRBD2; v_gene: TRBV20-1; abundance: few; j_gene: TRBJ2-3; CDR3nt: TGCAGTGTCCCGGTCACTAGCGGAGGCACAGATACGCAGTATTTT; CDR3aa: CSVPVTSGGTDTQYF
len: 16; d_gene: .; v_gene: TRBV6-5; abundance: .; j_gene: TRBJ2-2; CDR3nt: TGTGCCAGCAGTTATCGGGGTTTGAGAGGGGACGGGGAGCTGTTTTTT; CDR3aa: CASSYRGLRGDGELFF
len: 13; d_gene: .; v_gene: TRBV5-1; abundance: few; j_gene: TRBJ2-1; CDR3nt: TGCGCCAGCAGCTTGGGACCCCACAATGAGCAGTTCTTC; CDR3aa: CASSLGPHNEQFF
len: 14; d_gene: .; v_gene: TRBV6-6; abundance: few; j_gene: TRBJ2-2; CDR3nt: TGTGCCACGGATAGGGATACGAACACCGGGGAGCTGTTTTTT; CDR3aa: CATDRDTNTGELFF
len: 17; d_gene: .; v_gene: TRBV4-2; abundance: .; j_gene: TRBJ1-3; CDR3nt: TGTGCCAGCAGCATTCCTCCCCCCGTGGCAGGCAGGAACACCATATATTTT; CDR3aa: CASSIPPPVAGRNTIYF
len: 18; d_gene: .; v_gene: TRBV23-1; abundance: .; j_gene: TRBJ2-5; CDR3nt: TGCGCCAGCAGTCAGAGCCGGGGGGCAATAGCACCCCAAGAGACCCAGTACTTC; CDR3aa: CASSQSRGAIAPQETQYF
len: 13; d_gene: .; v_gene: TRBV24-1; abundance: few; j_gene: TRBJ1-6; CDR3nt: TGTGCCACCAGTGAGGCGGAGTTCTCACCCCTCCACTTT; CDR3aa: CATSEAEFSPLHF
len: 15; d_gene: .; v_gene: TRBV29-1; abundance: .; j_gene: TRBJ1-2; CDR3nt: TGCAGCGTTCGAGGACAGCTTAGGGGCCTTTATGGCTACACCTTC; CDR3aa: CSVRGQLRGLYGYTF
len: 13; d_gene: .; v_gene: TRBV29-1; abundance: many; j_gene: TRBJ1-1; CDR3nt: TGCAGCGTTGGGGTCGGGCAACGGGCTGAAGCTTTCTTT; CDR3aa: CSVGVGQRAEAFF
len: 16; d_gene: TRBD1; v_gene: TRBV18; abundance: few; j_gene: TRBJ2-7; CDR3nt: TGTGCCAGCTCACCGGGGTCCGCAGGGGGCAGGAACGAGCAGTACTTC; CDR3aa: CASSPGSAGGRNEQYF
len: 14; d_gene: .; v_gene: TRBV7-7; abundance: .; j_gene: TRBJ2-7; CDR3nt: TGTGCCAGCAGCTTAGATCAGTACTCCTACGAGCAGTACTTC; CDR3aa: CASSLDQYSYEQYF
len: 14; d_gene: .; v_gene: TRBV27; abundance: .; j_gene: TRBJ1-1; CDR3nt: TGTGCCAGCAGGGGTTCGGCCACTAACGCTGAAGCTTTCTTT; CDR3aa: CASRGSATNAEAFF
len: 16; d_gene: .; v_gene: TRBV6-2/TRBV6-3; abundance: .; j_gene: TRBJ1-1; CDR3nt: TGTGCCAGCAGTTACTCCCCCGGGACGATGAACACTGAAGCTTTCTTT; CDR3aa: CASSYSPGTMNTEAFF
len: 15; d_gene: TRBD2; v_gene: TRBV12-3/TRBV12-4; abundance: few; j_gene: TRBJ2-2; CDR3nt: TGTGCCAGCAGTTTTTCGACTAGCTGGTCCGGGGAGCTGTTTTTT; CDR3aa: CASSFSTSWSGELFF
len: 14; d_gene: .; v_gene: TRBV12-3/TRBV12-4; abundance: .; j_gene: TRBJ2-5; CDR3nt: TGTGCCAGCAGTGATAAGGGGTCTCAAGAGACCCAGTACTTC; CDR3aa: CASSDKGSQETQYF
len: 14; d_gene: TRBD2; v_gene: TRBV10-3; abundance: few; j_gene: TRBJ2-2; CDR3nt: TGTGCCATCGGACTAGCGGGAAACACCGGGGAGCTGTTTTTT; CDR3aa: CAIGLAGNTGELFF
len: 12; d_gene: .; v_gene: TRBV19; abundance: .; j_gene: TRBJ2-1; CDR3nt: TGTGCCAGTAGTATGGCCCCCCATACCCGCTTCTTC; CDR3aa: CASSMAPHTRFF
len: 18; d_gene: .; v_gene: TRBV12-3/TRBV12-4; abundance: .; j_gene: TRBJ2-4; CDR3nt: TGTGCCAGCGGACCGGGTGCCCGATACGGGACCACCAAAAACATTCAGTACTTC; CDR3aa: CASGPGARYGTTKNIQYF
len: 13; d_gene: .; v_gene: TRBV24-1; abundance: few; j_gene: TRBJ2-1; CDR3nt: TGTGCCACCTCCCCCGGGGAAGGGATAAAAGAGTTCTTC; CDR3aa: CATSPGEGIKEFF
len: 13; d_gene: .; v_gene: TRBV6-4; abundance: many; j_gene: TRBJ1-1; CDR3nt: TGTGCCAGCAGTGACGGGGAGAACACTGAAGCTTTCTTT; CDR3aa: CASSDGENTEAFF
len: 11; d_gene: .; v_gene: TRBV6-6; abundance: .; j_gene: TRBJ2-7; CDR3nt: TGTGCCAGCAGTTTCAGGTGGGAGCAGTACTTC; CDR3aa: CASSFRWEQYF
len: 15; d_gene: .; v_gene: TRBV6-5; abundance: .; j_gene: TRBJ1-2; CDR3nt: TGTGCCAGCAGTTACTCGAGTGGGGCAGGGGATGGCTACACCTTC; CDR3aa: CASSYSSGAGDGYTF
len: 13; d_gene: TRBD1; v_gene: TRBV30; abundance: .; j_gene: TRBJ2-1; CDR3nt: TGTGCCTGGACAGGGGGATCCTACAATGAGCAGTTCTTC; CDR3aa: CAWTGGSYNEQFF
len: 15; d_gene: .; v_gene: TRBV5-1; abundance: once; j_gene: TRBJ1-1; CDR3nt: TGCGCCAGCAGCTTTATAAAGAGCATGAACACTGAAGCTTTCTTT; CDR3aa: CASSFIKSMNTEAFF
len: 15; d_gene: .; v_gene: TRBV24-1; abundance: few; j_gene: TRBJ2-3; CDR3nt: TGTGCCACCAGTGACCCCCGGACAGTAACAGATACGCAGTATTTT; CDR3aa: CATSDPRTVTDTQYF
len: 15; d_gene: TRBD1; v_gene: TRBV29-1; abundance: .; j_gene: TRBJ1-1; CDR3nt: TGCAGCGTTGAAACTACCGGGACAGGGAACACTGAAGCTTTCTTT; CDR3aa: CSVETTGTGNTEAFF
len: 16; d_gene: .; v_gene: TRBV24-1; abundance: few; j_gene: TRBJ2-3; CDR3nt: TGTGCCACCAGTGACCTTGAGTTCGCTAGCACAGATACGCAGTATTTT; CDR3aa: CATSDLEFASTDTQYF
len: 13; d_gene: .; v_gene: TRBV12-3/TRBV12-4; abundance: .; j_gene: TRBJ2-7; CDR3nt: TGTGCCAGCAGTTTCCGGGCAGGACCCCCTCAGTACTTC; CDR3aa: CASSFRAGPPQYF
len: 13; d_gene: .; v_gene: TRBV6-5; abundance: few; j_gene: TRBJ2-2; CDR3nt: TGTGCCAGCAGCTTACTCGTTGGTTCGGAGCTGTTTTTT; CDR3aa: CASSLLVGSELFF
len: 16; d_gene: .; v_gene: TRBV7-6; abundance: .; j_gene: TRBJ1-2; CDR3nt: TGTGCCAGCAGCTTAGTCGGCGGGGGGGGAATCTATGGCTACACCTTC; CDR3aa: CASSLVGGGGIYGYTF
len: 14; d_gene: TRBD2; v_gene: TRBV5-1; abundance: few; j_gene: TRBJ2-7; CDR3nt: TGCGCCAGCAGCTTGGAGCGGGGGGCCTACGAGCAGTACTTC; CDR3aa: CASSLERGAYEQYF
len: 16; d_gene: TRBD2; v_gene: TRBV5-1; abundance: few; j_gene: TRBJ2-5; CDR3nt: TGCGCCAGCAGCGTCGGGACTAGCGGGAGGGTGGAGACCCAGTACTTC; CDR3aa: CASSVGTSGRVETQYF
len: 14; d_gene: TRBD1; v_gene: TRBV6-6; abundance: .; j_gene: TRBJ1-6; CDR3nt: TGTGCCAGCAGTCACCGGGACAGATATTCACCCCTCCACTTT; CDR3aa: CASSHRDRYSPLHF
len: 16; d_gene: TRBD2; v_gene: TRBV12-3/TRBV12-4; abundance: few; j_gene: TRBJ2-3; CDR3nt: TGTGCCAGCAGTTCAGGACTAGCGGGGGCCCCAGATACGCAGTATTTT; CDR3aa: CASSSGLAGAPDTQYF